The TCR beta chain under discussion was sequenced for a study of blood T cell repertoires in COVID-19. Study as a whole: COVID-19 samples, acute and convalescent, were from the United States, Italy and Spain. Sample material is recorded as cDNA or gDNA derived from T cells, B-cell-depleted T cells, or PBMCs.

The CDR3 covers 15 residues. V was pared by 5 bases and J by 5 bases, with 6 bases of the junction left unmatched. Germline CDR1 and CDR2: MNHNY and SVGAGI (reference sequence). Per the original data handling: How many nucleated cells were present was estimated from reference gene primer amplification. Using immunoSEQ multiplex PCR, the repertoire was profiled, and TCRdb retains in-frame clones only, with some absent. The V and J calls and the clone size are those of that table, but D and trimming were determined from the DNA. This sample has approximately 240,000 clones; approximately 83% occur once, and the top ten carry approximately 3%.

The sequenced sample consisted of peripheral blood. This TCR was recovered from a woman in her twenties or thirties who had recovered from COVID-19. The rearrangement uses TRBV6-6 and TRBJ2-5, with 12 bases fitting TRBD2. The CDR3 is CASSLPSGRGETQYF. DNA for the CDR3: TGTGCCAGCAGTCTACCTAGCGGGAGGGGGGAGACCCAGTACTTC.